The next 5 T cell receptor beta chains were all read from a single sample in a study of blood T cell repertoires in COVID-19. Libraries were prepared by immunoSEQ multiplex PCR; TCRdb keeps only in-frame clonotypes and omits some of them. The top ten clones hold around 11% of a sample with approximately 200,000 clones, 82% of them seen once. Sequences were obtained from PBMCs or T cells enriched from blood (not recorded which). These receptors came from a man between 35 and 55 years old who had recovered from COVID-19.

This chain links TRBV5-4 with TRBJ2-1; TRBD2 agrees at 13 bases. The CDR3 is 16 residues long. Per germline, CDR1 SGHNT and CDR2 YYREEE (reference sequence). The J segment lost 10 bases and the V segment lost 5 bases, leaving 12 bases of the junction unmatched. Written as DNA, the CDR3 is TGTGCCAGCAGTTCGTTCGGACTAGCGGGAGCGGAGGAGCAGTTCTTC. Its translation: CASSSFGLAGAEEQFF.

V gene TRBV28 combines with J gene TRBJ2-3, with 7 bases identical to TRBD2. V dropped 8 bases and J dropped 10; count of bases not matched to a gene: 12. This CDR3 has 13 residues. CDR1 MDHEN and CDR2 SYDVKM come from the germline V gene. The CDR3 reads CASGWGTTAPQYF. The CDR3 DNA is TGTGCCAGCGGATGGGGGACTACGGCGCCGCAGTATTTT.

This clone was counted once. Written as DNA, the CDR3 is TGTGCCAGCAGCAGAGCTAGCGGGACCTACGAGCAGTACTTC. It specifies CASSRASGTYEQYF. V usage is TRBV7-9 and J usage is TRBJ2-7; 9 nucleotides agree with TRBD2. CDR1 and CDR2 from the germline V gene are SEHNR and FQNEAQ (reference sequence). The CDR3 spans 14 residues. Trimming removed 5 bases from V and 2 bases from J; junction bases left unmatched: 4.

This chain joins TRBV5-1 and TRBJ1-4; 11 positions match TRBD1. V dropped 7 bases and J dropped 6; count of bases not matched to a gene: 5. In germline, CDR1 is SGHRS, CDR2 YFSETQ. The CDR3 spans 14 residues. The CDR3 DNA reads TGCGCCAGCGGATCGGGACAGGGGGATGAAAAACTGTTTTTT. It encodes CASGSGQGDEKLFF.

The chain has TRBV6-1 and TRBJ1-1; D possibly corresponds to TRBD1 (6 bases). This CDR3 comprises 16 residues. Germline V lookup: CDR1 MNHNS, CDR2 SASEGT. The V end was cut by 6 bases, the J end by 1 base, with 18 bases between. In DNA, the CDR3 is TGTGCCAGCAGGGAAAGGGTAGGGGGGGGGAACACTGAAGCTTTCTTT. It specifies CASRERVGGGNTEAFF.